This T cell receptor (beta chain) was obtained from a study of control samples from healthy donors and cancer patients. TCRdb's table, derived via immunoSEQ multiplex PCR, lists solely in-frame clones and lacks some. The sample yields more than 95,000 clones, 80% to 90% seen once. The table lists this clone with a few counts. J was trimmed by 5 bases and V by 2 bases; bases with no gene match: 2. CDR1 MDHEN and CDR2 SYDVKM come from the germline V gene. CDR3 length equals 14 residues. The chain uses TRBV28 and TRBJ1-5, with TRBD1 matching 8 bases. Sample: blood. This clonotype originated in a woman in her 50s in good health. The CDR3 DNA sequence: TGTGCCAGCAGTTTACCAGGGGGCCATCAGCCCCAGCATTTT. Translated, it gives CASSLPGGHQPQHF. The variable domain in full, completed from reference TRBV28 and TRBJ1-5, reads DVKVTQSSRYLVKRTGEKVFLECVQDMDHENMFWYRQDPGLGLRLIYFSYDVKMKEKGDIPEGYSVSREKKERFSLILESASTNQTSMYLCASSLPGGHQPQHFGDGTRLSIL.